Listed below are T cell receptor beta chains from one sample, sequenced in a study of blood T cell repertoires in COVID-19. Some clones are missing from TCRdb's copy, which holds only in-frame ones; the method was immunoSEQ multiplex PCR. The table has about 170,000 clones, more than 75% seen once; the top ten hold around 1.9%. The specimen sequenced was peripheral blood. Receptors originate from a man between 50 and 59 years old who had recovered from COVID-19. Each CDR3 is given with its conserved first and last residue. Each record gives: CDR3 protein, CDR3 DNA, J gene, V gene, D gene, clone size. The D gene is left open where the match is weak. Where a row states a size, it is once, few, many or the class of an expanded clone; other rows omit it.

cdr3_aa: CASRRDWRGQPTGELFF
cdr3_nt: TGTGCCAGCCGACGGGACTGGCGGGGACAGCCCACCGGGGAGCTGTTTTTT
j_call: TRBJ2-2
v_call: TRBV19
d_call: NA
clone_size: NA

cdr3_aa: CASSLVGLAGIDTQYF
cdr3_nt: TGTGCCAGCAGCTTGGTGGGACTAGCGGGGATAGATACGCAGTATTTT
j_call: TRBJ2-3
v_call: TRBV5-4
d_call: TRBD2
clone_size: NA

cdr3_aa: CASSFSRGPGNTIYF
cdr3_nt: TGTGCCAGCAGCTTTAGCAGGGGACCTGGAAACACCATATATTTT
j_call: TRBJ1-3
v_call: TRBV7-6
d_call: NA
clone_size: once

cdr3_aa: CASSEDSHNEQFF
cdr3_nt: TGTGCCAGCAGTGAAGACAGTCACAATGAGCAGTTCTTC
j_call: TRBJ2-1
v_call: TRBV2
d_call: NA
clone_size: NA

cdr3_aa: CASSPTGGNTEAFF
cdr3_nt: TGTGCCAGCTCACCGACAGGGGGGAACACTGAAGCTTTCTTT
j_call: TRBJ1-1
v_call: TRBV18
d_call: TRBD1
clone_size: NA

cdr3_aa: CSVVGEGEAFF
cdr3_nt: TGCAGCGTCGTCGGGGAGGGTGAAGCTTTCTTT
j_call: TRBJ1-1
v_call: TRBV29-1
d_call: NA
clone_size: once

cdr3_aa: CASSYFTGGTSYGYTF
cdr3_nt: TGTGCCAGCAGTTACTTTACAGGGGGTACCAGCTATGGCTACACCTTC
j_call: TRBJ1-2
v_call: TRBV6-5
d_call: TRBD1
clone_size: NA

cdr3_aa: CASRTGYTGELFF
cdr3_nt: TGTGCCAGCAGGACAGGGTACACCGGGGAGCTGTTTTTT
j_call: TRBJ2-2
v_call: TRBV3-1/TRBV3-2
d_call: TRBD1
clone_size: NA

cdr3_aa: CASSRTGFGYTF
cdr3_nt: TGTGCCAGCAGCCGGACAGGTTTTGGCTACACCTTC
j_call: TRBJ1-2
v_call: TRBV12-3/TRBV12-4
d_call: TRBD1
clone_size: NA

cdr3_aa: CASSSLISGQSSYNEQFF
cdr3_nt: TGTGCCAGCAGCTCCCTTATTAGCGGGCAAAGCTCCTACAATGAGCAGTTCTTC
j_call: TRBJ2-1
v_call: TRBV7-9
d_call: TRBD2
clone_size: NA

cdr3_aa: CASSLTGSTDTQYF
cdr3_nt: TGTGCCAGCAGCTTGACAGGGAGCACAGATACGCAGTATTTT
j_call: TRBJ2-3
v_call: TRBV7-2
d_call: TRBD1
clone_size: NA

cdr3_aa: CASSTGGRFYNEQFF
cdr3_nt: TGTGCCAGCAGTACCGGGGGTCGTTTCTACAATGAGCAGTTCTTC
j_call: TRBJ2-1
v_call: TRBV6-5
d_call: NA
clone_size: NA

cdr3_aa: CASSSGGIISPLHF
cdr3_nt: TGTGCCAGCAGCTCCGGGGGGATCATCTCACCCCTCCACTTT
j_call: TRBJ1-6
v_call: TRBV7-9
d_call: NA
clone_size: NA

cdr3_aa: CASSHGLGGSYEQYF
cdr3_nt: TGCGCCAGCAGCCACGGCTTGGGGGGGTCCTACGAGCAGTACTTC
j_call: TRBJ2-7
v_call: TRBV4-3
d_call: TRBD2
clone_size: NA

cdr3_aa: CASSRDFTDTQYF
cdr3_nt: TGTGCCAGTAGTAGGGACTTCACAGATACGCAGTATTTT
j_call: TRBJ2-3
v_call: TRBV19
d_call: NA
clone_size: NA

cdr3_aa: CASSQDGTGGYEQYF
cdr3_nt: TGCGCCAGCAGCCAAGATGGGACAGGGGGCTACGAGCAGTACTTC
j_call: TRBJ2-7
v_call: TRBV4-3
d_call: TRBD1
clone_size: NA

cdr3_aa: CASSQEYVSTGELFF
cdr3_nt: TGCGCCAGCAGCCAAGAGTATGTGTCCACCGGGGAGCTGTTTTTT
j_call: TRBJ2-2
v_call: TRBV4-3
d_call: NA
clone_size: NA

cdr3_aa: CASSRDRIPEAFF
cdr3_nt: TGTGCCAGTAGCCGGGACAGGATACCTGAAGCTTTCTTT
j_call: TRBJ1-1
v_call: TRBV19
d_call: TRBD1
clone_size: NA

cdr3_aa: CASHSGFSNQPQHF
cdr3_nt: TGTGCCAGTCACTCGGGGTTTAGCAATCAGCCCCAGCATTTT
j_call: TRBJ1-5
v_call: TRBV25-1
d_call: NA
clone_size: NA

cdr3_aa: CASSKQGLDEKLFF
cdr3_nt: TGTGCCAGCTCAAAGCAGGGTCTAGATGAAAAACTGTTTTTT
j_call: TRBJ1-4
v_call: TRBV18
d_call: NA
clone_size: NA

cdr3_aa: CASSAGTDNTEAFF
cdr3_nt: TGCGCCAGCAGCGCCGGGACAGATAACACTGAAGCTTTCTTT
j_call: TRBJ1-1
v_call: TRBV5-1
d_call: TRBD1
clone_size: NA

cdr3_aa: CASSLWSQGDSPLHF
cdr3_nt: TGTGCCAGCAGTTTATGGTCCCAAGGAGATTCACCCCTCCACTTT
j_call: TRBJ1-6
v_call: TRBV28
d_call: NA
clone_size: few

cdr3_aa: CASGLEGQLNTGELFF
cdr3_nt: TGTGCTAGTGGTTTGGAGGGACAGCTGAACACCGGGGAGCTGTTTTTT
j_call: TRBJ2-2
v_call: TRBV12-5
d_call: TRBD1
clone_size: few

cdr3_aa: CASSFGGVSGNTIYF
cdr3_nt: TGTGCCAGCAGCTTCGGGGGAGTATCTGGAAACACCATATATTTT
j_call: TRBJ1-3
v_call: TRBV7-9
d_call: NA
clone_size: once

cdr3_aa: CAILPALLIEQYF
cdr3_nt: TGTGCCATCCTCCCCGCGCTACTCATCGAGCAGTACTTC
j_call: TRBJ2-7
v_call: TRBV6-5
d_call: NA
clone_size: NA

cdr3_aa: CASTLGSGARGTEAFF
cdr3_nt: TGTGCCAGTACCCTGGGGTCAGGGGCAAGAGGAACTGAAGCTTTCTTT
j_call: TRBJ1-1
v_call: TRBV19
d_call: NA
clone_size: once

cdr3_aa: CASSPKRATAYSGANVLTF
cdr3_nt: TGTGCCAGCAGCCCGAAGCGTGCGACAGCCTACTCTGGGGCCAACGTCCTGACTTTC
j_call: TRBJ2-6
v_call: TRBV7-6
d_call: NA
clone_size: NA

cdr3_aa: CASSSGQLYEQYF
cdr3_nt: TGTGCCAGCTCTTCGGGACAGCTCTACGAGCAGTACTTC
j_call: TRBJ2-7
v_call: TRBV18
d_call: TRBD1
clone_size: NA

cdr3_aa: CASSLWGSGITDTQYF
cdr3_nt: TGTGCCAGCAGCCTTTGGGGTAGCGGTATTACAGATACGCAGTATTTT
j_call: TRBJ2-3
v_call: TRBV7-2
d_call: NA
clone_size: few

cdr3_aa: CASSLSGGGYGYTF
cdr3_nt: TGTGCCAGCAGTTTATCAGGGGGCGGATATGGCTACACCTTC
j_call: TRBJ1-2
v_call: TRBV28
d_call: TRBD1
clone_size: NA

cdr3_aa: CASSLGSGLAGVTDTQYF
cdr3_nt: TGCGCCAGCAGCTTGGGATCCGGACTAGCGGGGGTCACAGATACGCAGTATTTT
j_call: TRBJ2-3
v_call: TRBV5-1
d_call: TRBD2
clone_size: NA

cdr3_aa: CASSPQAGGKEPQHF
cdr3_nt: TGTGCCAGTAGTCCGCAGGCGGGGGGGAAGGAGCCCCAGCATTTT
j_call: TRBJ1-5
v_call: TRBV19
d_call: NA
clone_size: NA

cdr3_aa: CASSQEARGTQYF
cdr3_nt: TGTGCCAGCAGCCAAGAGGCGCGCGGGACCCAGTACTTC
j_call: TRBJ2-5
v_call: TRBV3-1/TRBV3-2
d_call: NA
clone_size: once

cdr3_aa: CASSEPGRGGYTF
cdr3_nt: TGTGCCAGCAGTGAACCGGGGAGGGGTGGCTACACCTTC
j_call: TRBJ1-2
v_call: TRBV6-1
d_call: NA
clone_size: NA

cdr3_aa: CSVRTGNQPQHF
cdr3_nt: TGCAGCGTTCGGACAGGGAATCAGCCCCAGCATTTT
j_call: TRBJ1-5
v_call: TRBV29-1
d_call: TRBD1
clone_size: few

cdr3_aa: CASSLWAGQPQHF
cdr3_nt: TGTGCCAGCAGTTTATGGGCAGGGCAGCCCCAGCATTTT
j_call: TRBJ1-5
v_call: TRBV27
d_call: NA
clone_size: few

cdr3_aa: CASSYQGQGTHEQYF
cdr3_nt: TGTGCCAGCAGTTATCAGGGACAGGGTACCCACGAGCAGTACTTC
j_call: TRBJ2-7
v_call: TRBV6-5
d_call: TRBD1
clone_size: NA

cdr3_aa: CASGRNLAQYF
cdr3_nt: TGTGCCAGCGGGAGGAATCTGGCCCAGTACTTC
j_call: TRBJ2-5
v_call: TRBV6-5
d_call: NA
clone_size: NA

cdr3_aa: CASSSTGGWSEAFF
cdr3_nt: TGTGCCAGCAGTTCTACAGGGGGCTGGTCTGAAGCTTTCTTT
j_call: TRBJ1-1
v_call: TRBV28
d_call: TRBD1
clone_size: NA

cdr3_aa: CASSESRNPNTEAFF
cdr3_nt: TGTGCCAGCAGTGAATCCAGGAATCCGAACACTGAAGCTTTCTTT
j_call: TRBJ1-1
v_call: TRBV2
d_call: NA
clone_size: NA

cdr3_aa: CASSPGGGASDTQYF
cdr3_nt: TGTGCCAGTTCCCCCGGGGGGGGCGCGTCAGATACGCAGTATTTT
j_call: TRBJ2-3
v_call: TRBV27
d_call: TRBD2
clone_size: NA

cdr3_aa: CASSLGVHQTETHEQYF
cdr3_nt: TGTGCCAGCAGCTTAGGGGTCCACCAAACAGAAACCCACGAGCAGTACTTC
j_call: TRBJ2-7
v_call: TRBV7-9
d_call: NA
clone_size: NA